This T cell receptor (beta chain) was identified during a study of blood T cell repertoires in COVID-19. In the study's own analysis: How many nucleated cells were present was estimated from reference gene primer amplification. Sequencing was performed with immunoSEQ multiplex PCR; in TCRdb, only in-frame clones are kept and a portion is missing. V and J calls plus clone size are reproduced from that table; the DNA served to infer D and trimming. The repertoire includes around 110,000 clones, roughly four fifths of them detected once, and about 5% sits in the top ten. The V gene's germline CDR1 is SGDLS and CDR2 YYNGEE. The V segment lost 6 bases and the J segment 1 base; nucleotides outside the gene matches: 9. The CDR3 contains 16 residues.

The receptor comes from an older woman with acute or convalescent COVID-19. The gene calls are TRBV9 and TRBJ2-1; 8 bases are a match to TRBD2. Sequenced sample: peripheral blood. CDR3 in DNA: TGTGCCAGCACCCTCATGCCGGGGGGGTCCTACAATGAGCAGTTCTTC. Its translation: CASTLMPGGSYNEQFF.